Listed here are 16 T cell receptor beta chains from one sample, sequenced in a study of T cells in Graves' hyperthyroidism and ophthalmopathy. The investigators amplified TCR beta CDR3 regions from RNA transcripts. HTBI primers were used for first-round RT-PCR of the TCR CDR3. TCRdb re-called the multiplex PCR reads with MiXCR, one entry per CDR3 protein. The sample records 150,000 or so distinct CDR3 sequences, around 21% being singletons. Sequences were obtained from blood. The receptors here all came from a woman aged 50 to 60 with Graves' hyperthyroidism that later progressed to Graves' ophthalmopathy.

This chain links TRBV9 with TRBJ2-6; D not certain. V dropped 4 bases and J dropped 3 bases, with 17 bases sitting between them. Germline V gene sequence: CDR1 SGDLS, CDR2 YYNGEE. This CDR3 has 17 residues. The CDR3: CASSPRAARDGANVLTF. CDR3 DNA sequence: TGTGCCAGCAGCCCCCGGGCGGCTAGGGATGGGGCCAACGTCCTGACTTTC. Together with reference TRBV9 and TRBJ2-6, the CDR3 gives the full variable domain: DSGVTQTPKHLITATGQRVTLRCSPRSGDLSVYWYQQSLDQGLQFLIQYYNGEERAKGNILERFSAQQFPDLHSELNLSSLELGDSALYFCASSPRAARDGANVLTFGAGSRLTVL.

The chain uses TRBV4-2 and TRBJ2-1; 14 nucleotides align to TRBD2. The CDR3 length is 15 residues. V trimming: 3 bases; J trimming: 6 bases; junction bases outside the gene matches: 1. Germline V gene data show CDR1 as LGHNA and CDR2 as YNFKEQ. In nucleotides, the CDR3 is TGTGCCAGCAGCCAGACTAGCGGGAGGGCCAATGAGCAGTTCTTC. Protein sequence: CASSQTSGRANEQFF.

V usage is TRBV5-1 and J usage is TRBJ2-2; D not certain. CDR3 length equals 16 residues. V dropped 1 base and J dropped 0 bases, with 10 bases sitting between them. CDR1 is SGHRS and CDR2 is YFSETQ in the germline V gene. Written as DNA, the CDR3 is TGCGCCAGCAGCTTGTCACTACTGACGAACACCGGGGAGCTGTTTTTT. It encodes CASSLSLLTNTGELFF.

This clonotype was seen many times. This chain connects TRBV2 to TRBJ2-3; D gene uncertain. Germline V CDR1 and CDR2: SNHLY, FYNNEI. V was shortened by 8 bases and J by 0 bases, with 9 bases between the two germline ends. The CDR3 is 13 residues long. The DNA for the CDR3 is TGTGCCAGCCGCCCGGATAGCACAGATACGCAGTATTTT. Protein product: CASRPDSTDTQYF.

V gene TRBV3-1 combines with J gene TRBJ2-1, with 12 bases fitting TRBD1. After removal of 5 bases from V and 8 bases from J, the junction contained 7 bases not matched to a gene. The CDR3 covers 15 residues. The germline V gene encodes CDR1 LGHDT and CDR2 YNNKEL (reference sequence). CDR3 coding DNA: TGTGCCAGCAGCAACCGGGACAGGGGGCGTGATGAGCAGTTCTTC. It is translated as CASSNRDRGRDEQFF.

This clonotype showed up many times. This rearrangement joins TRBV20-1 to TRBJ2-1; the D gene is possibly TRBD2 (6 bases). V lost 3 bases and J lost 7, with 7 bases in between. Germline V gene lookup returns CDR1 DFQATT and CDR2 SNEGSKA (reference sequence). The CDR3 is 11 amino acids. CDR3 protein: CSAREGNEQFF. For the CDR3, the DNA is TGCAGTGCTAGGGAGGGTAATGAGCAGTTCTTC.

This clonotype was seen many times. This sequence joins TRBV20-1 and TRBJ2-1; D may be TRBD2 (6 bases). V was clipped by 0 bases and J by 0 bases, with 12 bases between them. Germline CDR1 reads DFQATT; CDR2 reads SNEGSKA (reference sequence). This CDR3 region has 16 residues. For the CDR3, the DNA is TGCAGTGCTAGAGATCTCGGGGGAGGCTCCTACAATGAGCAGTTCTTC. It yields the protein CSARDLGGGSYNEQFF.

This clonotype was observed a few times. J is TRBJ1-1 and V is TRBV5-6; D gene unclear. There are 13 residues in the CDR3. V dropped 0 bases and J dropped 4 bases, with 7 bases sitting between them. Germline V gene lookup returns CDR1 SGHDT and CDR2 YYEEEE. Here the CDR3 DNA reads TGTGCCAGCAGCTTGGATCGAGGCACTGAAGCTTTCTTT. Translation gives CASSLDRGTEAFF. The full variable domain, its missing parts supplied by reference TRBV5-6 and TRBJ1-1, is DAGVTQSPTHLIKTRGQQVTLRCSPKSGHDTVSWYQQALGQGPQFIFQYYEEEERQRGNFPDRFSGHQFPNYSSELNVNALLLGDSALYLCASSLDRGTEAFFGQGTRLTVV.

The chain employs TRBV7-2 and TRBJ2-2; TRBD2 aligns across 8 bases. V trimming: 2 bases; J trimming: 1 base; junction bases outside the gene matches: 6. This CDR3 has 17 residues. Germline V lookup: CDR1 SGHTA, CDR2 FQGNSA. CDR3 DNA: TGTGCCAGCAGCTTACATAAACTAGCGGAGAACACCGGGGAGCTGTTTTTT. It codes for CASSLHKLAENTGELFF.

This clonotype has ten or more counts. In DNA, the CDR3 is TGCAGCGCCTTATCCAGAGGAGACACTGAAGCTTTCTTT. Translation gives CSALSRGDTEAFF. V gene TRBV29-1 combines with J gene TRBJ1-1; D is uncertain. This CDR3 spans 13 amino acids. Trimming took off 7 bases at V and 3 bases at J, with 15 bases between the two ends. From germline, CDR1 is SQVTM and CDR2 ANQGSEA. Based on the CDR3 plus reference TRBV29-1 and TRBJ1-1, the full variable domain is SAVISQKPSRDICQRGTSLTIQCQVDSQVTMMFWYRQQPGQSLTLIATANQGSEATYESGFVIDKFPISRPNLTFSTLTVSNMSPEDSSIYLCSALSRGDTEAFFGQGTRLTVV.

Many counts were recorded for this clonotype. The chain couples TRBV29-1 to TRBJ2-4, with TRBD2 matching over 9 bases. CDR1 and CDR2 from the germline V gene are SQVTM and ANQGSEA. The CDR3 consists of 14 residues. V shed 6 bases and J 0 bases; nucleotides not matched to a gene: 3. The CDR3 DNA is TGCAGCGTGAGACTAGCGGTAGCCAAAAACATTCAGTACTTC. It is translated as CSVRLAVAKNIQYF.

This clonotype was seen more than once but under ten times. The chain joins TRBV20-1 to TRBJ1-3; no reliable D call. The CDR3 spans 14 residues. In germline, CDR1 is DFQATT, CDR2 SNEGSKA (reference sequence). V shed 0 bases and J shed 2 bases, with 8 bases lying between them. The CDR3 here is CSARDRRTGNTIYF. The DNA for the CDR3 is TGCAGTGCTAGAGATCGCAGAACTGGAAACACCATATATTTT.

A few counts support this clonotype. This sequence joins TRBV20-1 and TRBJ1-4; a weak D match, TRBD1 (5 bases). Germline CDR1 DFQATT, CDR2 SNEGSKA (reference sequence). The CDR3 runs 15 residues. The V end was cut by 2 bases, the J end by 3 bases, with 13 bases between. The CDR3 nucleotides read TGCAGTGCTAGAAATACCGGGACTTCTAATGAAAAACTGTTTTTT. It is translated as CSARNTGTSNEKLFF.

The chain combines TRBV19 with TRBJ2-1; D uncertain. CDR1 and CDR2 (germline): LNHDA, SQIVND (reference sequence). Trimming took 1 base from V and 6 from J, leaving 7 bases between them. The CDR3 has 13 residues. DNA of the CDR3: TGTGCCAGTAGTATAGGGGCGAGCAATGAGCAGTTCTTC. It translates to CASSIGASNEQFF.

The table lists this clonotype with a count of one. V and J are TRBV20-1 and TRBJ2-3, with unresolved D. V was pared by 3 bases and J by 2 bases, with 12 bases between. From germline, CDR1 is DFQATT and CDR2 SNEGSKA (reference sequence). This CDR3 contains 14 residues. The CDR3 is CSASFETHTDTQYF. The CDR3 DNA follows: TGCAGTGCTAGTTTCGAGACCCACACAGATACGCAGTATTTT.

The chain uses TRBV9 and TRBJ2-3; no reliable D call. Germline CDR1 SGDLS, CDR2 YYNGEE. The germline V and J ends were trimmed by 0 bases and 2 bases, with 13 bases remaining between them. This CDR3 has 16 amino acids. This CDR3 is CASSVESDIVTDTQYF. CDR3 nucleotides: TGTGCCAGCAGCGTAGAATCGGATATAGTCACAGATACGCAGTATTTT.